This entry is about one T cell receptor (beta chain). Its cognate antigen has yet to be identified. Via the germline V gene, CDR1 is KGHSH and CDR2 LQKENI. There are 16 amino acids in the CDR3, from cysteine to phenylalanine inclusive. Only the protein is available. HCMV serostatus was determined by detecting HCMV-specific IgG in serum with a commercial ELISA kit. Ficoll density gradient centrifugation was used to isolate peripheral blood mononuclear cells from blood. The data were taken from a study of T cells expressing NK-cell markers (dated by TCRdb to 2018 to 2020). Notes on the research overall: In sorted CD3+CD56+NKG2C+, CD3+CD56+NKG2C- and CD3+CD56-NKG2C+ T-cell subsets from several donors, TCR beta-chain repertoires were profiled. Among the eight sequenced donors, only one was HCMV-seronegative, while the other seven were HCMV-seropositive. The eight sequenced donors were randomly selected healthy volunteers, three men and five women. Illumina HiSeq 2000/2500, MiSeq or NextSeq was used to sequence libraries as 2 x 150 bp reads. Here is what the overall study found, with its caveats: In six donors, the dominant CD3+CD56+NKG2C+ clonotypes were found to rank among the top 10 CD8+ clonotypes and to make up about 1.0-7.5% of CD8+ T cells. Those dominant clonotypes were again the most abundant among CD3+CD56-NKG2C+ cells in a handful of donors, at about 25-65%. It remained unclear whether the expanded NKG2C-expressing T cell clones were specific for HCMV antigens.

TCRdb lists the instrument as Illumina HiSeq 2000. The TCR beta cDNA libraries were made using 5'RACE template switching, a step that added both a universal primer site and unique molecular identifiers. Synthesis of cDNA was primed from the TCR beta constant segment and was followed by two consecutive PCR amplification steps. The published analysis was carried out like this. MIGEC handled demultiplexing of the reads and grouping by UMI, while MiTCR was used to assemble and quantify clonotypes. To remove erroneous sequences, TCR cDNA sequences were retained only when supported by two or more reads. The tcR package was used for downstream repertoire analysis, and clonotypes were matched between fractions using CDR3 nucleotide sequence together with V segment. VDJmatch was used to annotate antigen specificity against VDJdb, with one amino acid substitution in CDR3 allowed. One entry per CDR3 protein sequence results from the TCRdb reprocessing of the reads, with DNA left out. The V and J calls come from TCRdb's annotation, not from the publication. The table for this sample records 400,000 or so distinct CDR3 sequences. The ten largest clones take up around 10% of the sample.

The sequenced sample was blood T cells: a sorted CD56 or NKG2C T cell subset, CD4+ or CD8+ T cells, or bulk PBMC T cells (not recorded which). The sequence joins TRBV18 to TRBJ2-3; TCRdb's assignment of TRBD1 cannot be checked, as there is no DNA. The sequence was collected from a woman aged 50 to 65 in good health. Donor details come from another sample of the same person, matched by shared clones. The CDR3 reads as follows: CASSPRTGIRTDTQYF.